Described below is a single T cell receptor beta chain sequence and its context. V lost 5 bases and J lost 12, with 14 bases in between. Per germline, CDR1 SGHAT and CDR2 FQNNGV. The CDR3 covers 12 residues. Libraries were prepared by immunoSEQ multiplex PCR; TCRdb keeps only in-frame clonotypes and omits some of them. The table includes roughly 180,000 clones, more than 65% detected once. Participants reported their clinical history, and cohort assignment relied on those reports. This entry is derived from a study of blood T cell repertoires in COVID-19. Study summary: The cDNA or gDNA used as material had been derived from T cells, B-cell-depleted T cells, or PBMCs.

Specimen: PBMCs or T cells enriched from blood (not recorded which). This TCR was recovered from a woman between 35 and 50 years old with acute COVID-19. The rearrangement joins TRBV11-2 to TRBJ2-1; possibly TRBD2 for D (5 bases). CDR3 nucleotides: TGTGCCAGCAGCCCGACGGGGAAAGGGCAGTTCTTC. Translated, it gives CASSPTGKGQFF.